Listed below are T cell receptor beta chains from one sample, sequenced in a study of early T cells in non-severe SARS-CoV-2 infection. TCRdb analysed the 5' RACE reads with MiXCR anew, one entry per CDR3 protein. The sample shows fewer than 80,000 distinct CDR3 sequences, more than 9% of them seen only once. Sequencing used whole blood. These TCRs come from an adult who was a healthcare worker with PCR-confirmed SARS-CoV-2 infection or an uninfected control (not recorded which). CDR3s include the opening cysteine and the closing phenylalanine or tryptophan. A D gene is named only where the DNA matches it firmly. Not all rows give a size; the values are once, few, many and, for expanded clones, a class.

size	V	D	J	CDR3	DNA
few	TRBV6-6	TRBD1	TRBJ2-1	CASSYGRQGDYNEQFF	TGTGCCAGCAGTTACGGCCGACAGGGCGACTACAATGAGCAGTTCTTC
many	TRBV6-6	.	TRBJ1-1	CASSVGGLQAFF	TGTGCCAGCAGTGTCGGAGGGCTTCAAGCTTTCTTT
many	TRBV20-1	TRBD2	TRBJ2-5	CSAPGTSGYQETQYF	TGCAGTGCTCCCGGGACTAGCGGGTACCAAGAGACCCAGTACTTC
many	TRBV20-1	.	TRBJ1-1	CSARPDMNTEAFF	TGCAGTGCTAGACCGGACATGAACACTGAAGCTTTCTTT
many	TRBV4-1	TRBD2	TRBJ2-2	CASSQGPTSGRVGGELFF	TGCGCCAGCAGCCAAGGTCCCACTAGCGGGAGAGTCGGTGGGGAGCTGTTTTTT
many	TRBV19	.	TRBJ2-7	CASSQGVYEQYF	TGTGCCAGTAGTCAAGGAGTCTACGAGCAGTACTTC
.	TRBV5-1	.	TRBJ2-2	CASSLADLDTGELFF	TGCGCCAGCAGCTTGGCCGACCTAGACACCGGGGAGCTGTTTTTT
few	TRBV7-3	.	TRBJ2-5	CASSPGGVKETQYF	TGTGCCAGCAGCCCGGGGGGCGTAAAAGAGACCCAGTACTTC
many	TRBV5-1	.	TRBJ1-1	CASSFSGTEAFF	TGCGCCAGCAGCTTTTCCGGCACTGAAGCTTTCTTT
many	TRBV5-4	TRBD1	TRBJ1-2	CASSPGTADYGYTF	TGTGCCAGCAGCCCTGGGACAGCCGACTATGGCTACACCTTC
many	TRBV29-1	.	TRBJ1-2	CSVMDTNYGYTF	TGCAGCGTCATGGACACTAACTATGGCTACACCTTC
many	TRBV5-3	.	TRBJ2-4	CARSLVSLTYDLVRVTAKNIQYF	TGTGCCAGAAGCTTGGTCTCCCTCACTTATGACCTCGTGAGGGTGACGGCCAAAAACATTCAGTACTTC
.	TRBV28	.	TRBJ2-1	CASRLGGNRGSSYNEQFF	TGTGCCAGCAGGCTAGGGGGGAACCGGGGTAGCTCCTACAATGAGCAGTTCTTC
many	TRBV29-1	TRBD1	TRBJ1-1	CSVEGDRGNTEAFF	TGCAGCGTTGAGGGGGACAGGGGGAACACTGAAGCTTTCTTT
.	TRBV7-9	.	TRBJ2-1	CASSSYRGSYNEQFF	TGTGCCAGCAGCTCTTACAGAGGATCCTACAATGAGCAGTTCTTC
.	TRBV2	.	TRBJ2-5	CARALTLQETQYF	TGTGCCAGGGCACTGACACTTCAAGAGACCCAGTACTTC
few	TRBV7-3	.	TRBJ1-6	CASSLQPNSPLHF	TGTGCCAGCAGCTTACAGCCAAATTCACCCCTCCACTTT
few	TRBV28	TRBD2	TRBJ2-7	CASQREYYEQYF	TGTGCCAGCCAGCGGGAGTATTACGAGCAGTACTTC
.	TRBV6-4	.	TRBJ1-3	CASRGPHGPGNTIYF	TGTGCCAGCAGGGGCCCACATGGCCCTGGAAACACCATATATTTT
many	TRBV20-1	.	TRBJ1-3	CSASSAQRGTIYF	TGCAGTGCTAGTTCCGCCCAGCGGGGCACCATATATTTT
many	TRBV2	.	TRBJ1-1	CASRKEGTLNTEAFF	TGTGCCAGCAGAAAGGAGGGGACACTGAACACTGAAGCTTTCTTT
many	TRBV2	TRBD1	TRBJ1-1	CASSPGQLNTEAFF	TGTGCCAGCTCCCCGGGACAGTTGAACACTGAAGCTTTCTTT
many	TRBV12-3/TRBV12-4	TRBD1	TRBJ2-1	CASSPQGGPYNEQFF	TGTGCCAGCAGCCCCCAAGGGGGCCCCTACAATGAGCAGTTCTTC
few	TRBV18	TRBD1	TRBJ2-5	CASSPTTGKETQYF	TGTGCCAGCTCACCGACGACAGGGAAGGAGACCCAGTACTTC
once	TRBV28	.	TRBJ1-2	CASTFPKGGYGYTF	TGTGCCAGCACTTTCCCGAAAGGAGGCTATGGCTACACCTTC
many	TRBV29-1	.	TRBJ2-5	CSVGTVQETQYF	TGCAGCGTTGGGACAGTTCAAGAGACCCAGTACTTC
many	TRBV27	TRBD1	TRBJ2-1	CASNGAGGAEYEQFF	TGTGCCAGCAATGGGGCAGGGGGCGCGGAATATGAGCAGTTCTTC
many	TRBV27	TRBD1	TRBJ2-2	CARTGTGGTGELFF	TGTGCCAGGACCGGGACAGGGGGCACCGGGGAGCTGTTTTTT
.	TRBV12-3/TRBV12-4	TRBD2	TRBJ2-5	CASSSSGSETQYF	TGTGCCAGCAGCAGTAGCGGGAGCGAGACCCAGTACTTC
.	TRBV12-3/TRBV12-4	.	TRBJ2-4	CASRGSLAKNIQYF	TGTGCCAGCAGGGGGTCCCTAGCCAAAAACATTCAGTACTTC
many	TRBV19	.	TRBJ2-4	CASSDRDGLAKNIQYF	TGTGCCAGTAGTGACCGGGACGGCCTAGCCAAAAACATTCAGTACTTC
few	TRBV7-9	.	TRBJ2-6	CASSSSSGANVLTF	TGTGCCAGCAGCTCCAGCTCTGGGGCCAACGTCCTGACTTTC
.	TRBV24-1	TRBD2	TRBJ2-1	CATSGTSGLTEQFF	TGTGCCACCAGTGGTACTAGCGGCCTGACGGAGCAGTTCTTC
many	TRBV6-1	TRBD2	TRBJ2-1	CASFDGGNEQFF	TGTGCCAGCTTCGACGGGGGGAATGAGCAGTTCTTC
many	TRBV4-1	.	TRBJ2-1	CASSQANLVTTGEQFF	TGCGCCAGCAGTCAAGCGAACCTAGTTACCACGGGGGAGCAGTTCTTC
few	TRBV27	TRBD2	TRBJ2-7	CASSLRVVTSGAIPYEQYF	TGTGCCAGCAGTTTACGAGTAGTAACTAGCGGGGCTATCCCCTACGAGCAGTACTTC
few	TRBV3-1	.	TRBJ2-2	CASSHHYGLANTGELFF	TGTGCCAGCAGCCATCACTATGGACTCGCGAACACCGGGGAGCTGTTTTTT
.	TRBV9	.	TRBJ2-2	CASSRGYTGELFF	TGTGCCAGCAGCAGGGGGTACACCGGGGAGCTGTTTTTT
many	TRBV6-1	.	TRBJ2-5	CASSDKQTGETQYF	TGTGCCAGCAGTGATAAACAGACGGGGGAGACCCAGTACTTC
medium-sized	TRBV28	.	TRBJ2-6	CASRNRGFSGANVLTF	TGTGCCAGCAGGAACAGAGGTTTCTCTGGGGCCAACGTCCTGACTTTC
many	TRBV7-8	TRBD2	TRBJ2-1	CASSSGLAGRDEQFF	TGTGCCAGCAGCTCCGGACTAGCGGGACGGGATGAGCAGTTCTTC
many	TRBV30	.	TRBJ1-1	CAWTLLLNTEAFF	TGTGCCTGGACCCTACTCCTGAACACTGAAGCTTTCTTT
.	TRBV7-6	.	TRBJ2-7	CASSLNWAYEQYF	TGTGCCAGCAGCTTAAATTGGGCCTACGAGCAGTACTTC
.	TRBV28	.	TRBJ2-7	CASIPSAGSAYEQYF	TGTGCCAGCATCCCAAGTGCAGGCTCTGCCTACGAGCAGTACTTC